Sequencing of this TCR beta chain was carried out in a study of neurological immune-mediated disorders. This clonotype was seen ten or more times. Regarding time point: longitudinal time-point 2. Stored at -80 C, 2 million PBMCs were the source of the unsorted libraries. With 10-nucleotide random UMIs included, cDNA was synthesized by 5'RACE. TCRdb re-called the 5' RACE reads through MiXCR, storing one row per CDR3 protein. The table lists approximately 31,000 distinct CDR3 sequences, roughly an eighth of them singletons. The sequenced sample was PBMCs. This TCR came from a woman in her forties in good health.

CDR3 nucleotide sequence: TGTGCCAGCAGATTCCTAGCGGGAGAAGCCTACGAGCAGTACTTC. This encodes CASRFLAGEAYEQYF. The rearrangement uses TRBV7-3 and TRBJ2-7, with 10 bases matching TRBD2. The germline gives CDR1 SGHTA, CDR2 FQGTGA. CDR3 length: 15 amino acids. J lost 2 bases, V lost 6 bases, and 7 bases had no gene match. Combining the CDR3 with reference TRBV7-3 and TRBJ2-7 gives the whole variable domain GAGVSQTPSNKVTEKGKYVELRCDPISGHTALYWYRQSLGQGPEFLIYFQGTGAADDSGLPNDRFFAVRPEGSVSTLKIQRTERGDSAVYLCASRFLAGEAYEQYFGPGTRLTVT.